These 8 T cell receptor beta chains were all obtained from the same sample, sequenced in a study of CD8 T cells in Susac syndrome. An input of about 0.45 to 1 ug of RNA was subjected to reverse transcription using random hexamers. TCRdb reprocessed the immunoSEQ multiplex PCR reads via MiXCR and lists one record per CDR3 protein. The sample lists tens of thousands of distinct CDR3 sequences, roughly 94% occurring once. The material sequenced was CD8+ T cells from PBMCs. Receptors were obtained from a human donor with Susac syndrome.

The V and J genes are TRBV11-2 and TRBJ2-1; 8 nucleotides match TRBD2. The CDR3 extends over 17 amino acids. V shed 5 bases, J shed 5 bases, and the junction held 14 bases outside the gene matches. Germline CDR1 is SGHAT and CDR2 is FQNNGV. The CDR3 is CASSQRTGGYVDNEQFF. The CDR3 DNA reads as TGTGCCAGCAGCCAGAGAACGGGGGGGTACGTCGACAATGAGCAGTTCTTC.

This clonotype showed up just once. The chain recombines TRBV29-1 with TRBJ1-2; unclear D gene. Trimming shortened V by 0 bases and J by 1 base, and 6 bases separated the two germline ends. Germline CDR1 reads SQVTM; CDR2 reads ANQGSEA. This CDR3 is built from 13 residues. The CDR3: CSVEDPSNYGYTF. The CDR3 DNA follows: TGCAGCGTTGAAGACCCGAGTAACTATGGCTACACCTTC.

This chain uses TRBV2 with TRBJ2-7; 7 bases fit TRBD1. Germline trimming cut 8 bases from V and 3 bases from J; bases unmatched to any gene: 4. The CDR3 spans 12 residues. Germline CDR1 and CDR2: SNHLY and FYNNEI. CDR3 amino acids: CASLAGGYEQYF. In DNA form, the CDR3 reads TGTGCCAGCTTGGCAGGGGGCTACGAGCAGTACTTC.

The chain joins TRBV29-1 to TRBJ1-1, with a weak D call TRBD1 (6 bases). V was clipped by 3 bases and J by 6 bases, with 14 bases between them. This CDR3 spans 13 amino acids. From germline, CDR1 is SQVTM and CDR2 ANQGSEA. In DNA, the CDR3 is TGCAGCGTTGAGGGGGGCGCGGGGGCTGAAGCTTTCTTT. Amino acid sequence: CSVEGGAGAEAFF.

This clonotype occurred once. The rearrangement links TRBV27 to TRBJ2-7; D remains unclear. Trimming removed 6 bases from V and 7 bases from J, with 16 bases in between. This CDR3 has 13 residues. Germline CDR1 reads MNHEY; CDR2 reads SMNVEV (reference sequence). The CDR3, as DNA: TGTGCCAGCAGGCCCGGATTGAGTTGGGAGCAGTACTTC. This codes for CASRPGLSWEQYF.

This chain uses TRBV20-1 with TRBJ2-1; 10 bases line up with TRBD1. Germline-derived CDR1 and CDR2 are DFQATT and SNEGSKA (reference sequence). The CDR3 sequence is 13 residues long. V trimming: 6 bases; J trimming: 9 bases; junction bases outside the gene matches: 8. The CDR3 here is CSAGQGVRSEQFF. Written as DNA, the CDR3 is TGCAGTGCCGGACAGGGGGTGAGAAGTGAGCAGTTCTTC.

The chain couples TRBV20-1 to TRBJ2-2; TRBD2 aligns across 8 bases. After removal of 5 bases from V and 5 bases from J, the junction contained 10 bases not matched to a gene. CDR1 DFQATT and CDR2 SNEGSKA come from the germline V gene (reference sequence). CDR3 size: 15 residues. CDR3 in amino acids: CSARRGGRDTGELFF. CDR3 in DNA: TGCAGTGCTCGTCGGGGGGGCCGAGATACCGGGGAGCTGTTTTTT.

The chain couples TRBV7-9 to TRBJ1-1; 7 bases agree with TRBD1. This CDR3 has 15 amino acids. The V and J ends lost 5 bases and 3 bases, in that order; junction bases with no gene match: 9. Looked up from germline, CDR1 is SEHNR and CDR2 is FQNEAQ (reference sequence). The CDR3 here is CASSGLTGADTEAFF. CDR3 coding DNA: TGTGCCAGCAGCGGTCTAACAGGGGCGGACACTGAAGCTTTCTTT.